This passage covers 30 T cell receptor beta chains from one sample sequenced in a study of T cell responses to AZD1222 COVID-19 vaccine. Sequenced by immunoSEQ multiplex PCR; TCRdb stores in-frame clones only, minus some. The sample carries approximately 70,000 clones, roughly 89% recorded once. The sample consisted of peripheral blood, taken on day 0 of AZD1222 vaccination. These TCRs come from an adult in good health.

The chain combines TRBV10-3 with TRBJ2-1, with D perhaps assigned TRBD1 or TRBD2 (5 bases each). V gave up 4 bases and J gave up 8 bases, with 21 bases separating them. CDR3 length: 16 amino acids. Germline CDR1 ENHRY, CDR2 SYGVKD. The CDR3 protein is CAISAQSGTGVDEQFF. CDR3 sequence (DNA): TGTGCCATCAGTGCACAATCCGGGACGGGTGTTGATGAGCAGTTCTTC.

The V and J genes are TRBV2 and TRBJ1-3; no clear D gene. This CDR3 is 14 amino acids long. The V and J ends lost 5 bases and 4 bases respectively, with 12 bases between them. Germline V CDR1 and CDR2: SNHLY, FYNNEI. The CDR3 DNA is TGTGCCAGCAGTAGGTTTCCGGCCGGAAACACCATATATTTT. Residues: CASSRFPAGNTIYF.

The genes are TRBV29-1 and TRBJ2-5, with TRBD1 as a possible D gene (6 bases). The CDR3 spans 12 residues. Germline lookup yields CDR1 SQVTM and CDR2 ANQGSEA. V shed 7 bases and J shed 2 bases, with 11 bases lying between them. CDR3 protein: CSADRLQETQYF. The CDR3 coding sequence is TGCAGCGCTGACAGGCTGCAAGAGACCCAGTACTTC.

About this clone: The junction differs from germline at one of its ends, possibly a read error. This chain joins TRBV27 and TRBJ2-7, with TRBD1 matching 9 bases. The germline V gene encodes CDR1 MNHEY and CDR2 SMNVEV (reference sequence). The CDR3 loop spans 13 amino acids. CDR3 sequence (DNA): TGTGCCAGCAGTTTAGACAGGGGGTCACTAGTGGCCTTC. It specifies CASSLDRGSLVAF.

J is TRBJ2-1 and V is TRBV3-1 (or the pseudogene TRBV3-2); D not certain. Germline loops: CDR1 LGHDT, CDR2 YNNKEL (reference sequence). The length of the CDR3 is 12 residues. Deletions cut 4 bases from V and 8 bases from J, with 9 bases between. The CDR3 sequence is CASSLRIDEQFF. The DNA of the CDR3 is TGTGCCAGCAGCCTCAGAATCGATGAGCAGTTCTTC.

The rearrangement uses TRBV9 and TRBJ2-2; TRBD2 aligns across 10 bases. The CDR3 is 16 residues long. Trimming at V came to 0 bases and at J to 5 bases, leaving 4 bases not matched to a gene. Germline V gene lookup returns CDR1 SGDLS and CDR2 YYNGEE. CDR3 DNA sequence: TGTGCCAGCAGCGTAGGAGCGGGGGGGCCAACCGGGGAGCTGTTTTTT. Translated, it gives CASSVGAGGPTGELFF. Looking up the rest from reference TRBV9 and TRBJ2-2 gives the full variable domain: DSGVTQTPKHLITATGQRVTLRCSPRSGDLSVYWYQQSLDQGLQFLIQYYNGEERAKGNILERFSAQQFPDLHSELNLSSLELGDSALYFCASSVGAGGPTGELFFGEGSRLTVL.

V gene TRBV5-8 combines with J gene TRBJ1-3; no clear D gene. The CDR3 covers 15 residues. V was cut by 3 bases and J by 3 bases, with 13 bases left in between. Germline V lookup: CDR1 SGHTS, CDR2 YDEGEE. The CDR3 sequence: CASSSRLGYGNTIYF. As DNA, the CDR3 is TGTGCCAGCAGCTCAAGATTAGGATATGGAAACACCATATATTTT.

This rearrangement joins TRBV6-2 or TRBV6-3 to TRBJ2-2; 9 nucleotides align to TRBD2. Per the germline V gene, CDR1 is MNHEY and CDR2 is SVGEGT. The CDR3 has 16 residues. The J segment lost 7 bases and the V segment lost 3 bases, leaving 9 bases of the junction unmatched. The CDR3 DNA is TGTGCCAGCAGTTATGTGGCGGGAGGGTTCGTCGGGGAGCTGTTTTTT. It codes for CASSYVAGGFVGELFF.

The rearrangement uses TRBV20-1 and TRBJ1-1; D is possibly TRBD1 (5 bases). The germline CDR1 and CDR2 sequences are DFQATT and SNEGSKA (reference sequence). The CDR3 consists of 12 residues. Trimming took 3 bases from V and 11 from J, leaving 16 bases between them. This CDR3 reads CSASQGWVVAFF. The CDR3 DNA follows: TGCAGTGCTAGTCAGGGCTGGGTGGTGGCTTTCTTT.

The CDR3 DNA sequence: TGTGCCAGCAGCCCTAGCGGGGGGCGGAATGAGCAGTTCTTC. This gives the protein CASSPSGGRNEQFF. The chain combines TRBV7-2 with TRBJ2-1; 11 positions agree with TRBD2. CDR3 length: 14 residues. After removal of 5 bases from V and 7 bases from J, the junction contained 4 bases not matched to a gene. CDR1 is SGHTA and CDR2 is FQGNSA in the germline V gene.

The CDR3, as DNA: TGTGCCAGCAGTCCTGACATCACAGATACGCAGTATTTT. Translating gives CASSPDITDTQYF. J is TRBJ2-3 and V is TRBV12-3 or TRBV12-4, with D hard to call. Trimming shortened V by 5 bases and J by 2 bases, and 8 bases separated the two germline ends. The CDR3 is made up of 13 amino acids.

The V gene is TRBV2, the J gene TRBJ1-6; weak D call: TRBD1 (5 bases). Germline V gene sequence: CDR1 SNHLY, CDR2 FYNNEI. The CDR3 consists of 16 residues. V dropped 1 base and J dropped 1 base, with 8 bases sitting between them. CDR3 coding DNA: TGTGCCAGCAGTGAAGGGGGACCTTCCTATAATTCACCCCTCCACTTT. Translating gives CASSEGGPSYNSPLHF.

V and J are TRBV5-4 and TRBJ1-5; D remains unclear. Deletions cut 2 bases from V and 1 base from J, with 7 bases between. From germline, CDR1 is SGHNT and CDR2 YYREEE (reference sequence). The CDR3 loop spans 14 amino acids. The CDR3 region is CASSFVESNQPQHF. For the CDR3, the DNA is TGTGCCAGCAGCTTTGTAGAAAGCAATCAGCCCCAGCATTTT.

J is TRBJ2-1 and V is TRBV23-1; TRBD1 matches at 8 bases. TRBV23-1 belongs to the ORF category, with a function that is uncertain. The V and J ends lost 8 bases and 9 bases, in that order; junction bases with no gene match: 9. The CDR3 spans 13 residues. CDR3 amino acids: CASQNQGAVEQFF. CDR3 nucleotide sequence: TGCGCCAGCCAAAATCAGGGGGCTGTTGAGCAGTTCTTC.

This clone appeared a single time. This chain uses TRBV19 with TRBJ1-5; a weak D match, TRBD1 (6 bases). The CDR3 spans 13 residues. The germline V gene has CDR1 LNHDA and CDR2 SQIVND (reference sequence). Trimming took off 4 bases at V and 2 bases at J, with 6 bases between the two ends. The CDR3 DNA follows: TGTGCCAGTAGTACAGGGGGCAATCAGCCCCAGCATTTT. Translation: CASSTGGNQPQHF.

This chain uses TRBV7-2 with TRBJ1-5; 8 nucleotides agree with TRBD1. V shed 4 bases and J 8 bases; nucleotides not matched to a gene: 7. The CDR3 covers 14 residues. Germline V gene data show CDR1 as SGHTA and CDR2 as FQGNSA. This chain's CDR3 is CASSSPTGGKPQHF. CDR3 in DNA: TGTGCCAGCAGCTCACCTACAGGGGGGAAGCCCCAGCATTTT. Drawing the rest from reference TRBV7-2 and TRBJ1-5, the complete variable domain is GAGVSQSPSNKVTEKGKDVELRCDPISGHTALYWYRQSLGQGLEFLIYFQGNSAPDKSGLPSDRFSAERTGGSVSTLTIQRTQQEDSAVYLCASSSPTGGKPQHFGDGTRLSIL.

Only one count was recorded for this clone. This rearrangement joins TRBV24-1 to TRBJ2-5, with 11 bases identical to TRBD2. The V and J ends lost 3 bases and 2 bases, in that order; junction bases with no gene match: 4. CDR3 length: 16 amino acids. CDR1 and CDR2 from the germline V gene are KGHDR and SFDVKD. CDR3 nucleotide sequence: TGTGCCACCAGTGATAAAACTAGCGGGAGTCAAGAGACCCAGTACTTC. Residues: CATSDKTSGSQETQYF.

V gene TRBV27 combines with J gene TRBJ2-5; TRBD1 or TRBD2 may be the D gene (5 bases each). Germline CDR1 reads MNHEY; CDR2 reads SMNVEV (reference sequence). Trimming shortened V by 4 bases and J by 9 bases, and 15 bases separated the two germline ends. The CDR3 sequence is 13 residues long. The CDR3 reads CASSSNPMGAQYF. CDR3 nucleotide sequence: TGTGCCAGCAGTTCCAACCCCATGGGGGCCCAGTACTTC.

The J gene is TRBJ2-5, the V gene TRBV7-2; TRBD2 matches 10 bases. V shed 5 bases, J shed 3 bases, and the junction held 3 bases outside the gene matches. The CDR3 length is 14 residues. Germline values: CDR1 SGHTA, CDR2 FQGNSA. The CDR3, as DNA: TGTGCCAGCAGCCCCGGACTAGCGGAAGAGACCCAGTACTTC. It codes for CASSPGLAEETQYF.

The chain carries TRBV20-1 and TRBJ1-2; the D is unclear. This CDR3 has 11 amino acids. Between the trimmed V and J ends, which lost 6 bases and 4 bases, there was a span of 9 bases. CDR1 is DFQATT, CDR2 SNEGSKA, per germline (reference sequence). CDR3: CSAYRLYGYTF. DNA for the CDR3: TGCAGTGCCTACCGACTCTATGGCTACACCTTC.

The CDR3 DNA sequence: TGTGCCAGCAGCCCCCTCTTTGATGGCTACACCTTC. Translation: CASSPLFDGYTF. The V call is TRBV9, the J call TRBJ1-2; D is undetermined. Trimming took off 4 bases at V and 6 bases at J, with 10 bases between the two ends. CDR1 is SGDLS, CDR2 YYNGEE, per germline. This CDR3 is built from 12 residues.

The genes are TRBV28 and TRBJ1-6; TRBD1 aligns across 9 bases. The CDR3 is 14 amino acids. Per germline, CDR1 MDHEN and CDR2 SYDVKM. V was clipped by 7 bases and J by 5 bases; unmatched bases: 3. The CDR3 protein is CASTRQGDNSPLHF. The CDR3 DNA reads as TGTGCCAGCACTCGACAGGGGGATAATTCACCCCTCCACTTT.

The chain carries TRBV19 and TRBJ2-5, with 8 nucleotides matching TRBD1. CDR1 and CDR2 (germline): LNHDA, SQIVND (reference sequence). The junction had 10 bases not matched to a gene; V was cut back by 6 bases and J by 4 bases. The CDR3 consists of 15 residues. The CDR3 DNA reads TGTGCCAGTAGACGATATTCAGACAGGGGAGAGACCCAGTACTTC. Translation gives CASRRYSDRGETQYF.

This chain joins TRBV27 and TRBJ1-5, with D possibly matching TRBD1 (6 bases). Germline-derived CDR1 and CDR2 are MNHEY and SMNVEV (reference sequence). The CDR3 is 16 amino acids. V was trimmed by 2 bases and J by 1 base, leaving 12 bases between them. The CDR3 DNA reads TGTGCCAGCAGTTTAAAAGCGGGGGCCAGCAATCAGCCCCAGCATTTT. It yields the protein CASSLKAGASNQPQHF.

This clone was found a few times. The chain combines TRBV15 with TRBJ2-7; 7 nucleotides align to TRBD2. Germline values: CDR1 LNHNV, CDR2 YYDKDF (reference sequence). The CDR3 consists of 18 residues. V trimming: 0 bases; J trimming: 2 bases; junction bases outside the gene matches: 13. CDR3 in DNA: TGTGCCACCAGCAGAGATGGGGCGGCGGGCGGGAGACCCTACGAGCAGTACTTC. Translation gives CATSRDGAAGGRPYEQYF. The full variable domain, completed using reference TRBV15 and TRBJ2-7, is DAMVIQNPRYQVTQFGKPVTLSCSQTLNHNVMYWYQQKSSQAPKLLFHYYDKDFNNEADTPDNFQSRRPNTSFCFLDIRSPGLGDTAMYLCATSRDGAAGGRPYEQYFGPGTRLTVT.

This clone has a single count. The CDR3 sequence is CASSLNFRGRDGYTF. CDR3 coding DNA: TGTGCCAGCAGCTTAAACTTCCGCGGTCGGGATGGCTACACCTTC. The chain has TRBV7-3 and TRBJ1-2, with D uncertain. Between the trimmed V and J ends, which lost 1 base and 6 bases, there was a span of 15 bases. The CDR3 totals 15 residues. In germline, CDR1 is SGHTA, CDR2 FQGTGA.

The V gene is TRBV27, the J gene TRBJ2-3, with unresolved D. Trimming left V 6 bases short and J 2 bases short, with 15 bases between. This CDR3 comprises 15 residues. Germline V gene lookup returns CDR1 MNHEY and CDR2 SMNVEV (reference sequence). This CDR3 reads CASSLAQPLTDTQYF. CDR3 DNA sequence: TGTGCCAGCAGCCTGGCACAGCCCCTCACAGATACGCAGTATTTT.

The CDR3 is CASSVREGWFSGNTIYF. The CDR3 DNA reads as TGTGCCAGCAGCGTAAGGGAAGGGTGGTTCTCTGGAAACACCATATATTTT. The chain recombines TRBV9 with TRBJ1-3; D is ambiguous. Germline CDR1 is SGDLS and CDR2 is YYNGEE. The length of the CDR3 is 17 residues. V lost 1 base and J lost 0, with 14 bases in between.

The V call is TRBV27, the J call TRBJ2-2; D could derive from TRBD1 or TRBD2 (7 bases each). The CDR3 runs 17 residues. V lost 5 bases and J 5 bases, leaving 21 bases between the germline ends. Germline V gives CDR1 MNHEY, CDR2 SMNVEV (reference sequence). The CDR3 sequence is CASSALGGGGPTGELFF. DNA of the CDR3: TGTGCCAGCAGTGCGTTAGGGGGCGGGGGCCCGACCGGGGAGCTGTTTTTT.

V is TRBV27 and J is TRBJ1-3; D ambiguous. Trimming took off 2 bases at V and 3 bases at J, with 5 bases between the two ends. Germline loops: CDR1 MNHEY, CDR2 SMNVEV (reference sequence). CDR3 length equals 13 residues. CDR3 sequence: CASSLALGNTIYF. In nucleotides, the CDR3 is TGTGCCAGCAGTTTAGCCCTTGGAAACACCATATATTTT.